This T cell receptor (beta chain) was identified during a study of cytomegalovirus exposure and HLA in healthy donors. At the level of the study: When 300 to 400 donors were genotyped, roughly 80% of them were found to fall in the Caucasian-associated ancestry cluster. Broader study findings: In most subjects, TCR beta sequences reportedly gave accurate predictions of HLA-A and HLA-B alleles. Cytomegalovirus status was reportedly diagnosed by the classifier with high sensitivity and specificity. Roughly uniform depth of sequencing across donors was assumed in presence/absence analyses.

In the case of this clone: No antigen is known for it.

In the PCR, 60 Vbeta and 13 Jbeta primers were used. The repertoire was sequenced with immunoSEQ multiplex PCR; TCRdb's copy has only in-frame clones and lacks some. The sample gives approximately 130,000 clones, 82% of which show up once; 2.5% to 3.5% is in the top ten. V lost 3 bases, J lost 5 bases, and 14 bases stayed unmatched. Germline assignment: CDR1 SGHNT and CDR2 YYREEE (reference sequence). The CDR3 length is 19 residues. The sequence came from a boy between 2 and 10 years old in good health and CMV-seronegative. The sequenced material came from PBMCs. This chain connects TRBV5-4 to TRBJ2-1; 13 bases match TRBD2. Written as DNA, the CDR3 is TGTGCCAGCAGCTCATCCGGGACTAGCGGGATTTTGGTACACAATGAGCAGTTCTTC. It is translated as CASSSSGTSGILVHNEQFF.